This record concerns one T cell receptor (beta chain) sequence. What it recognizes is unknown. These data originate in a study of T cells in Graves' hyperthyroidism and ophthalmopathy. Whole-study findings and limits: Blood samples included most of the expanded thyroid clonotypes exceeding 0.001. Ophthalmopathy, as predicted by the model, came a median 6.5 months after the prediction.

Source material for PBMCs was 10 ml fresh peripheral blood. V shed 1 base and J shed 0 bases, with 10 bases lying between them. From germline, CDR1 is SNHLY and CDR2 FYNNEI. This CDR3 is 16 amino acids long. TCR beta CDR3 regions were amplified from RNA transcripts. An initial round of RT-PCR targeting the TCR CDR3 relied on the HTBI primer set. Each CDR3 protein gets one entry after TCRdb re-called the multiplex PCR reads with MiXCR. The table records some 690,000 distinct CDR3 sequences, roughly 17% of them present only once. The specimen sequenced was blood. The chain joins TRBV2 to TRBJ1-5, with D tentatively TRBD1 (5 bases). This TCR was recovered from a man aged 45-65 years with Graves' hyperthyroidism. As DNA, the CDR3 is TGTGCCAGCAGTGAAGGGACAACCTATAGCAATCAGCCCCAGCATTTT. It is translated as CASSEGTTYSNQPQHF. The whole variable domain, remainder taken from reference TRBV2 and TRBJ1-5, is EPEVTQTPSHQVTQMGQEVILRCVPISNHLYFYWYRQILGQKVEFLVSFYNNEISEKSEIFDDQFSVERPDGSNFTLKIRSTKLEDSAMYFCASSEGTTYSNQPQHFGDGTRLSIL.